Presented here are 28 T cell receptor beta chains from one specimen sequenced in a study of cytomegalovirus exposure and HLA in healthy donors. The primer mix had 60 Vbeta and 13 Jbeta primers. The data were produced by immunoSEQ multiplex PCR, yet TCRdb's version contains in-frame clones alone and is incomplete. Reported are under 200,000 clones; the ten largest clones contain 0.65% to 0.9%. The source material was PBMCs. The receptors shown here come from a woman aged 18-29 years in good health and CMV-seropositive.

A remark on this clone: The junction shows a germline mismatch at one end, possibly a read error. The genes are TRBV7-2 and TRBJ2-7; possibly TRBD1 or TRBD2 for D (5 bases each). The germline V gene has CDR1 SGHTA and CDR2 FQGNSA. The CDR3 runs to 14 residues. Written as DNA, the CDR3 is TGTGCCAGCAGCATAGCGACAGATTTCTACGAGCAGTACTTC. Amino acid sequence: CASSIATDFYEQYF. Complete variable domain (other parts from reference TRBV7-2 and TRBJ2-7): GAGVSQSPSNKVTEKGKDVELRCDPISGHTALYWYRQSLGQGLEFLIYFQGNSAPDKSGLPSDRFSAERTGGSVSTLTIQRTQQEDSAVYLCASSIATDFYEQYFGPGTRLTVT.

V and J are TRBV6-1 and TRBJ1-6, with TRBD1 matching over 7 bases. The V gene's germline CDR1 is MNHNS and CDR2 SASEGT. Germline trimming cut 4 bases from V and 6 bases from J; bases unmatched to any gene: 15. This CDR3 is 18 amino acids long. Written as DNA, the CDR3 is TGTGCCAGCAGTGTACTCGAGGGACAGAGGAGGGCTAATTCACCCCTCCACTTT. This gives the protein CASSVLEGQRRANSPLHF.

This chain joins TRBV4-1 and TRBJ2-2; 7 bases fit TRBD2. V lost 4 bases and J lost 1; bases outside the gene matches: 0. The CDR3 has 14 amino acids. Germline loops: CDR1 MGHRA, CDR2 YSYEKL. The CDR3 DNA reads TGCGCCAGCAGCCCTAGCGGGAACACCGGGGAGCTGTTTTTT. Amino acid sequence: CASSPSGNTGELFF.

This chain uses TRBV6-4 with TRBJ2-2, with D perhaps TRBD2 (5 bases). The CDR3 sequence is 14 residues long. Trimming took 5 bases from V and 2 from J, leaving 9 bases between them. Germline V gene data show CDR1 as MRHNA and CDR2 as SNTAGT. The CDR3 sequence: CASSTGENTGELFF. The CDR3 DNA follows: TGTGCCAGCAGTACCGGGGAAAACACCGGGGAGCTGTTTTTT.

In nucleotides, the CDR3 is TGCAGCGTTGAGCGGAGACTAGCGACCGGGGAGCTGTTTTTT. It encodes CSVERRLATGELFF. This chain links TRBV29-1 with TRBJ2-2; 8 bases are a match to TRBD2. CDR1 SQVTM and CDR2 ANQGSEA come from the germline V gene. There are 14 residues in the CDR3. Germline trimming cut 3 bases from V and 5 bases from J; bases unmatched to any gene: 5.

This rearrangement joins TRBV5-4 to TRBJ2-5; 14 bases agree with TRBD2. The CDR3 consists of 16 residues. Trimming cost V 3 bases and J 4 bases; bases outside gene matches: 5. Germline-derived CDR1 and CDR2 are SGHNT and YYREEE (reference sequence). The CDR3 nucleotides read TGTGCCAGCAGCTGGACGACTAGCGGGAGGGGAGAGACCCAGTACTTC. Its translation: CASSWTTSGRGETQYF.

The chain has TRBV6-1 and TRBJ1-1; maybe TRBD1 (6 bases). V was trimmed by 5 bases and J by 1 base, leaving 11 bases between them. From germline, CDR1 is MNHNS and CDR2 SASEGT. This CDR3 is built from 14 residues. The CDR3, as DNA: TGTGCCAGCAGTCTGGGGGCTGGGAACACTGAAGCTTTCTTT. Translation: CASSLGAGNTEAFF.

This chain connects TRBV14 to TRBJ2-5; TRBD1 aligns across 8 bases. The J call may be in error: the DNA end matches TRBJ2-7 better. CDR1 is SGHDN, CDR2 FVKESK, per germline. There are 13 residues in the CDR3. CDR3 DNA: TGTGCCAGCCCGGACAGGGAGTCCTACGAGCAGTACTTC. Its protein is CASPDRESYEQYF.

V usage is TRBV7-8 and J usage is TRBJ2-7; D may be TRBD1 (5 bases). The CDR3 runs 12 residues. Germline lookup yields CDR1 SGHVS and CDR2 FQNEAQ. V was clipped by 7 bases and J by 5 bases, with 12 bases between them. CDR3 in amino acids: CASTPGSDEQYF. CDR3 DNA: TGTGCCAGCACGCCAGGGTCGGACGAGCAGTACTTC. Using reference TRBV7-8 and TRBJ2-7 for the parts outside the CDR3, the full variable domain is GAGVSQSPRYKVAKRGQDVALRCDPISGHVSLFWYQQALGQGPEFLTYFQNEAQLDKSGLPSDRFFAERPEGSVSTLKIQRTQQEDSAVYLCASTPGSDEQYFGPGTRLTVT.

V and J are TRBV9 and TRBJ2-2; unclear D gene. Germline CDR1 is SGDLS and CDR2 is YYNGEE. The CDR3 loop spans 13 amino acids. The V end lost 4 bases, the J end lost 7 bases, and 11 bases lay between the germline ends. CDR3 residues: CASSIPPGGELFF. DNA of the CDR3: TGTGCCAGCAGCATCCCCCCGGGCGGGGAGCTGTTTTTT.

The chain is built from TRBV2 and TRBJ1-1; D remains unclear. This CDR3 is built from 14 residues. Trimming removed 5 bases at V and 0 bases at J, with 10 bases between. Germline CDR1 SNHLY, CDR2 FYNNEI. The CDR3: CASSLRTLNTEAFF. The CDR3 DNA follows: TGTGCCAGCAGTTTACGGACTTTGAACACTGAAGCTTTCTTT.

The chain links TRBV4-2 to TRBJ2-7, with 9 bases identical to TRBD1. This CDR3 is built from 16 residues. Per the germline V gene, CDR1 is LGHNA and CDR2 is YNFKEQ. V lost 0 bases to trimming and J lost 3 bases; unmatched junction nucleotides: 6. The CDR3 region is CASSQEKTGGFYEQYF. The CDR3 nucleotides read TGTGCCAGCAGCCAAGAGAAGACAGGGGGATTCTACGAGCAGTACTTC.

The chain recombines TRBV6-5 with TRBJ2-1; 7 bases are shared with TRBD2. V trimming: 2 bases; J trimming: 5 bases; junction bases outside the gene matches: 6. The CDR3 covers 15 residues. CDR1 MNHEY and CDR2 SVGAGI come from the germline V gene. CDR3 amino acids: CASSYVGLADNEQFF. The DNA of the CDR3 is TGTGCCAGCAGTTACGTCGGCCTAGCGGACAATGAGCAGTTCTTC.

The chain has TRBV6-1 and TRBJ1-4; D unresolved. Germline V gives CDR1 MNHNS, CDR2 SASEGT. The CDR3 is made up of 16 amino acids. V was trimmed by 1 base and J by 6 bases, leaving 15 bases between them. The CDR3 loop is CASSEELFTNHEKLFF. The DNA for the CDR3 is TGTGCCAGCAGTGAAGAACTGTTTACCAACCATGAAAAACTGTTTTTT.

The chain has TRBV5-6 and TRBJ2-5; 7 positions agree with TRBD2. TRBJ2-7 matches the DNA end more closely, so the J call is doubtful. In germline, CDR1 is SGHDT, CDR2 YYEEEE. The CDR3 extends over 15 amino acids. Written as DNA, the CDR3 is TGTGCCAGCAGCCTCGGGGGGTTTAACGGCTACGAGCAGTACTTC. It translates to CASSLGGFNGYEQYF.

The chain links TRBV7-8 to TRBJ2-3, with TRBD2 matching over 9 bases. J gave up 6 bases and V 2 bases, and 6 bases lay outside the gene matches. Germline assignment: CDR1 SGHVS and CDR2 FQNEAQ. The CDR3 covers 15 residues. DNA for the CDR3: TGTGCCAGCAGCTTATTGCGGGGGGGCAAGGATACGCAGTATTTT. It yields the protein CASSLLRGGKDTQYF.

The CDR3 sequence is CASAPELYAANEQFF. For the CDR3, the DNA is TGTGCCAGCGCGCCTGAGCTGTACGCGGCCAATGAGCAGTTCTTC. The chain employs TRBV7-7 and TRBJ2-1; D is unresolved. The V gene's germline CDR1 is SSHAT and CDR2 FNYEAQ (reference sequence). The length of the CDR3 is 15 residues. V lost 8 bases to trimming and J lost 6 bases, with 20 bases between them.

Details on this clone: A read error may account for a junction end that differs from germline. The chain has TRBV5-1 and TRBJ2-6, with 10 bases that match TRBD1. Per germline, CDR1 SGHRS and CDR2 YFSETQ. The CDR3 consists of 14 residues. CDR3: CASSQDRGVNVLTF. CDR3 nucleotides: TGCGCCAGCAGTCAGGACAGGGGGGTCAACGTCCTGACTTTC.

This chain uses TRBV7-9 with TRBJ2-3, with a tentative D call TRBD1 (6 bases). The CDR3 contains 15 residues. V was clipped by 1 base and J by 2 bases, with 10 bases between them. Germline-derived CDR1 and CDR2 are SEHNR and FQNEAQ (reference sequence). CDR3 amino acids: CASSLGTDLTDTQYF. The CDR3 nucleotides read TGTGCCAGCAGCTTAGGGACAGACCTCACAGATACGCAGTATTTT.

The CDR3 loop is CASSRRTDSNQPQHF. CDR3 DNA: TGTGCCAGCAGTCGCCGGACAGATAGCAATCAGCCCCAGCATTTT. The V gene is TRBV27, the J gene TRBJ1-5, with a tentative D call TRBD1 (6 bases). CDR3 size: 15 residues. Germline loops: CDR1 MNHEY, CDR2 SMNVEV (reference sequence). V lost 5 bases and J 0 bases, leaving 11 bases between the germline ends.

The DNA of the CDR3 is TGCGCCAGCAGCTTGGTGGGGACAGGGCCTAACTATGGCTACACCTTC. Amino acid sequence: CASSLVGTGPNYGYTF. The chain is built from TRBV5-1 and TRBJ1-2; 9 nucleotides match TRBD1. With 0 bases clipped from V and 0 bases from J, the junction kept 3 bases outside the gene matches. CDR3 length equals 16 residues. The V gene's germline CDR1 is SGHRS and CDR2 YFSETQ.

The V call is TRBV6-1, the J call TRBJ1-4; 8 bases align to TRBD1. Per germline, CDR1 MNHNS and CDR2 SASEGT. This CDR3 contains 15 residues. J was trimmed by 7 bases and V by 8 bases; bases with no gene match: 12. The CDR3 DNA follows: TGTGCCAGCGTTGAGGTTGACAGGGGTGGTGAAAAACTGTTTTTT. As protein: CASVEVDRGGEKLFF.

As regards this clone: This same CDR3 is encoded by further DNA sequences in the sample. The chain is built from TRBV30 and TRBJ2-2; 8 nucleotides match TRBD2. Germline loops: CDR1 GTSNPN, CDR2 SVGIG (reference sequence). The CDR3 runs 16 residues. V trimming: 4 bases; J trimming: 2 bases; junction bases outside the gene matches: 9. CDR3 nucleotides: TGTGCCTGGACCCGGGGGGGCGGGGATAACACCGGGGAGCTGTTTTTT. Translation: CAWTRGGGDNTGELFF.

CDR3 protein: CASSYSGSNYGYTF. The CDR3 nucleotides are TGTGCCAGCAGTTACTCGGGCAGTAACTATGGCTACACCTTC. This chain links TRBV6-6 with TRBJ1-2; D not resolved. V was trimmed by 0 bases and J by 1 base, leaving 6 bases between them. Germline values: CDR1 MNHNY, CDR2 SVGAGI (reference sequence). The CDR3 spans 14 residues.

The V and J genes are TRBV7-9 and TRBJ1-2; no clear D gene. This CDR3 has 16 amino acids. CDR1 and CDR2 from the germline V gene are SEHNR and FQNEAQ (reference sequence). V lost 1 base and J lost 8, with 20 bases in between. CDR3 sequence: CASSLGISRVLGGYTF. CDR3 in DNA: TGTGCCAGCAGCTTAGGCATCTCTAGAGTCTTAGGAGGCTACACCTTC.

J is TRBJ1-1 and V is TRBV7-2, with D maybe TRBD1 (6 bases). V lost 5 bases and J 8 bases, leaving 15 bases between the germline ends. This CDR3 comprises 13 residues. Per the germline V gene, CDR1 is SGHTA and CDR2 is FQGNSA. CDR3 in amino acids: CASSTRQEREAFF. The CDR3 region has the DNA TGTGCCAGCAGCACGAGACAGGAGCGAGAAGCTTTCTTT.

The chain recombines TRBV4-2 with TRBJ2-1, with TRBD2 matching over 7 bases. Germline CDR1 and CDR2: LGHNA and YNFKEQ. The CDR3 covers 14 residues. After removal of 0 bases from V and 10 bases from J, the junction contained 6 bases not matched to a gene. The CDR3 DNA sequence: TGTGCCAGCAGCCAAGATGTGGGGGGACTAGAGCAGTTCTTC. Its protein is CASSQDVGGLEQFF.

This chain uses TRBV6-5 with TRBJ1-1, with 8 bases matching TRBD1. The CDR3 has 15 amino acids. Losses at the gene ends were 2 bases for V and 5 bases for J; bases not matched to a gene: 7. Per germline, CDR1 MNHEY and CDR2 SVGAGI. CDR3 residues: CASSYGAGGWTEAFF. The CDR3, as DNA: TGTGCCAGCAGTTACGGAGCAGGGGGCTGGACTGAAGCTTTCTTT.